These T cell receptor beta chains were read from a single sample in a study of T cell repertoires in cytomegalovirus infection. MiXCR was run by TCRdb on the reads, yielding one entry per CDR3 protein. This sample has around 310,000 distinct CDR3 sequences, with about a sixth found just once. Material for sequencing was PBMCs. These receptors originate from a human donor in good health (CMV status not recorded). Some clones in this sample may be carry-over from other donors' samples. The conserved cysteine and the conserved F or W are not part of the CDR3 here.

J: TRBJ1-5; V: TRBV28; CDR3: ASSSPLGSNQPQH
J: TRBJ1-1; V: TRBV2; CDR3: ASRVRGVTEAF
J: TRBJ2-2; V: TRBV28; CDR3: ASTPSGSSNTGELF
J: TRBJ1-4; V: TRBV7-9; CDR3: ASGSRGIVEKLF
J: TRBJ2-3; V: TRBV10-3; CDR3: ATRGGEADTQY
J: TRBJ2-1; V: TRBV7-2; CDR3: ASSPQRDRVDRRSSYNEQF
J: TRBJ2-1; V: TRBV7-2; CDR3: ASSSKAGGLVYEQF
J: TRBJ1-2; V: TRBV6-1; CDR3: ASSEAGTGVDGYT
J: TRBJ1-1; V: TRBV7-2; CDR3: ASSLRAMTTEAF
J: TRBJ2-4; V: TRBV4-1; CDR3: ASSQEVSGLAKNIQY
J: TRBJ1-2; V: TRBV25-1; CDR3: SALGFGYT
J: TRBJ2-1; V: TRBV11-2; CDR3: ASSANYNEQF
J: TRBJ1-1; V: TRBV20-1; CDR3: SARSGGVGATEAF
J: TRBJ2-7; V: TRBV27; CDR3: ASSLMTGTGEQY
J: TRBJ1-4; V: TRBV4-3; CDR3: ASSSDGGFRNEKLF
J: TRBJ1-5; V: TRBV2; CDR3: ASSSGTGESQPQH
J: TRBJ2-7; V: TRBV7-2; CDR3: ASSSQGTGADEQY
J: TRBJ1-2; V: TRBV10-3; CDR3: AITRTGRFDYGYT
J: TRBJ2-5; V: TRBV3-1; CDR3: ASSQPGQGETQY
J: TRBJ2-2; V: TRBV3-1; CDR3: ASSQLSWLASNTRELF
J: TRBJ2-4; V: TRBV5-6; CDR3: ASGIPPIQY
J: TRBJ2-1; V: TRBV2; CDR3: ASTSFKLTNNEQF
J: TRBJ2-1; V: TRBV12-3/TRBV12-4; CDR3: ASSQRSSGSVF
J: TRBJ2-4; V: TRBV3-1; CDR3: ASSHQGFSY
J: TRBJ1-1; V: TRBV6-4; CDR3: ASSDSGTGNTEAF
J: TRBJ2-1; V: TRBV5-1; CDR3: ASSSLGASGSYNEQF
J: TRBJ2-1; V: TRBV28; CDR3: ASSTYDRVGNNEQF
J: TRBJ1-2; V: TRBV7-2; CDR3: ASSSSTYYGYT
J: TRBJ1-5; V: TRBV27; CDR3: ATGQGNQPQH
J: TRBJ1-1; V: TRBV5-6; CDR3: ASAGVGEAF
J: TRBJ2-7; V: TRBV7-2; CDR3: ASSPDPTGSYEQY
J: TRBJ1-5; V: TRBV19; CDR3: ASSAATGGERNQPQH
J: TRBJ1-1; V: TRBV2; CDR3: AIREDGYTEAF
J: TRBJ2-5; V: TRBV9; CDR3: ASSGAPGGALFWETQY
J: TRBJ2-2; V: TRBV12-3/TRBV12-4; CDR3: ASRQLRSGELF
J: TRBJ1-2; V: TRBV29-1; CDR3: SVEDPDRGDYGYT
J: TRBJ1-4; V: TRBV20-1; CDR3: SARAGLTNEKLF
J: TRBJ2-4; V: TRBV19; CDR3: ATSLENIQY
J: TRBJ1-1; V: TRBV12-3/TRBV12-4; CDR3: ASSLDANLSAF
J: TRBJ2-7; V: TRBV7-2; CDR3: ASSLQGATYEQY
J: TRBJ2-7; V: TRBV4-1; CDR3: ASSQRESGGAAVEQY
J: TRBJ2-6; V: TRBV20-1; CDR3: SAIAGGPSGANVLT
J: TRBJ2-2; V: TRBV12-3/TRBV12-4; CDR3: ASSLRTSGYTGELF
J: TRBJ2-7; V: TRBV12-3/TRBV12-4; CDR3: ASTSTVTYEQY
J: TRBJ1-4; V: TRBV20-1; CDR3: SARLPGISDNEKLF
J: TRBJ2-7; V: TRBV10-3; CDR3: AISETGTGYSYEQY
J: TRBJ2-7; V: TRBV12-3/TRBV12-4; CDR3: ASSFEGGIYEQY
J: TRBJ2-1; V: TRBV3-1; CDR3: ASSPFVRGDEQF
J: TRBJ2-3; V: TRBV5-1; CDR3: ASSLSGGSASTDTQY
J: TRBJ2-7; V: TRBV20-1; CDR3: SARPPKGYGEQY
J: TRBJ2-3; V: TRBV11-2; CDR3: ASRNRGGLTDTQY
J: TRBJ1-1; V: TRBV12-3/TRBV12-4; CDR3: ASTREMNTEAF